Below, 21 T cell receptor beta chains from the same sample are listed, as sequenced in a study of beta chain features in type 1 diabetes. Reverse transcribing all isolated RNA meant expressed TCRB transcripts were sequenced. TCRdb's table, derived via immunoSEQ multiplex PCR, lists solely in-frame clones and lacks some. In the table there are about 370,000 clones, around 15% of which are singletons. Sequenced sample: naive CD4+ T cells from blood. The receptors derive from a woman aged 18-29 years in good health.

This chain uses TRBV7-2 with TRBJ1-5; D not resolved. The V gene lost 1 base and the J gene lost 0 bases, with 7 bases spanning the gap. Germline loops: CDR1 SGHTA, CDR2 FQGNSA. The CDR3 spans 15 residues. CDR3 in DNA: TGTGCCAGCAGCTTAGTCGGGAATAGCAATCAGCCCCAGCATTTT. As protein: CASSLVGNSNQPQHF. Full variable domain (outside the CDR3, taken from reference TRBV7-2 and TRBJ1-5): GAGVSQSPSNKVTEKGKDVELRCDPISGHTALYWYRQSLGQGLEFLIYFQGNSAPDKSGLPSDRFSAERTGGSVSTLTIQRTQQEDSAVYLCASSLVGNSNQPQHFGDGTRLSIL.

V is TRBV7-6 and J is TRBJ1-1; the D gene is possibly TRBD1 (6 bases). Germline CDR1 is SGHVS and CDR2 is FNYEAQ. V gave up 6 bases and J gave up 5 bases, with 10 bases separating them. The CDR3 covers 12 residues. The DNA of the CDR3 is TGTGCCAGCAGTCACAGGGAGACTGAAGCTTTCTTT. Its translation is CASSHRETEAFF.

The genes are TRBV28 and TRBJ1-1; 8 bases align to TRBD1. The V segment lost 5 bases and the J segment 11 bases; nucleotides outside the gene matches: 7. Germline V gene data show CDR1 as MDHEN and CDR2 as SYDVKM. This CDR3 has 12 residues. The CDR3 loop reads CASSLDRVRAFF. The CDR3 bases are TGTGCCAGCAGTCTGGACAGGGTAAGGGCTTTCTTT.

This clone was found a few times. The V gene is TRBV28, the J gene TRBJ1-2; D call uncertain. The ends were cut back, 4 bases at V and 4 bases at J, with 7 bases in the middle. In germline, CDR1 is MDHEN, CDR2 SYDVKM. CDR3 size: 12 residues. The CDR3 loop reads CASSSSRYGYTF. The CDR3 region has the DNA TGTGCCAGCAGTTCCTCTCGCTATGGCTACACCTTC.

The V and J genes are TRBV19 and TRBJ1-1; TRBD1 matches at 9 bases. CDR1 is LNHDA, CDR2 SQIVND, per germline (reference sequence). The CDR3 length is 11 residues. This CDR3 reads CPGDRAGEAFF. Written as DNA, the CDR3 is TGTCCGGGGGACAGGGCCGGGGAAGCTTTCTTT. The whole variable domain, remainder taken from reference TRBV19 and TRBJ1-1, is DGGITQSPKYLFRKEGQNVTLSCEQNLNHDAMYWYRQDPGQGLRLIYYSQIVNDFQKGDIAEGYSVSREKKESFPLTVTSAQKNPTAFYLCPGDRAGEAFFGQGTRLTVV.

This clone was counted a few times. The V call is TRBV29-1, the J call TRBJ1-2, with a possible D match to TRBD1 (5 bases). CDR1 and CDR2 (germline): SQVTM, ANQGSEA. The CDR3 covers 14 residues. The V end lost 6 bases, the J end lost 4 bases, and 18 bases lay between the germline ends. The CDR3 sequence: CSVLRQGPRYGYTF. DNA of the CDR3: TGCAGCGTCCTCCGGCAGGGCCCACGCTATGGCTACACCTTC.

In DNA form, the CDR3 reads TGTGCCAGCAGTTACTCGACCGACAGACGTGGCTACACCTTC. Translated, it gives CASSYSTDRRGYTF. The rearrangement joins TRBV6-5 to TRBJ1-2; possibly TRBD1 for D (5 bases). Germline V gene lookup returns CDR1 MNHEY and CDR2 SVGAGI. The V and J ends lost 0 bases and 7 bases respectively, with 12 bases between them. CDR3 size: 14 residues.

There are a few counts of this clone. The chain carries TRBV7-9 and TRBJ1-3, with 7 bases lining up with TRBD1. This CDR3 has 16 residues. V was clipped by 5 bases and J by 0 bases; unmatched bases: 7. The germline V gene has CDR1 SEHNR and CDR2 FQNEAQ (reference sequence). CDR3 loop: CASSPPGQSSGNTIYF. The CDR3 nucleotides are TGTGCCAGCAGCCCCCCGGGACAGAGCTCTGGAAACACCATATATTTT.

This clone occurred a few times. This rearrangement joins TRBV7-9 to TRBJ1-2; D is perhaps TRBD1 (5 bases). Trimming left V 5 bases short and J 6 bases short, with 16 bases between. The CDR3 extends over 14 amino acids. Germline lookup yields CDR1 SEHNR and CDR2 FQNEAQ (reference sequence). CDR3 amino acids: CASSPRGGSDGYTF. The CDR3, as DNA: TGTGCCAGCAGCCCCCGGGGGGGGAGCGATGGCTACACCTTC.

This clone was observed a few times. This sequence joins TRBV5-4 and TRBJ2-1; TRBD2 matches 7 bases. Germline V gene sequence: CDR1 SGHNT, CDR2 YYREEE (reference sequence). CDR3 length: 14 residues. J gave up 10 bases and V 1 base, and 8 bases lay outside the gene matches. The CDR3 protein is CASSLLNSGSEQFF. The CDR3 nucleotides read TGTGCCAGCAGCTTGCTGAATAGCGGGTCGGAGCAGTTCTTC. Combining the CDR3 with reference TRBV5-4 and TRBJ2-1 gives the whole variable domain ETGVTQSPTHLIKTRGQQVTLRCSSQSGHNTVSWYQQALGQGPQFIFQYYREEENGRGNFPPRFSGLQFPNYSSELNVNALELDDSALYLCASSLLNSGSEQFFGPGTRLTVL.

This sequence joins TRBV15 and TRBJ2-1; 11 bases are shared with TRBD2. The V and J ends lost 0 bases and 1 base, in that order; junction bases with no gene match: 5. The CDR3 runs to 18 residues. The V gene's germline CDR1 is LNHNV and CDR2 YYDKDF (reference sequence). CDR3 in amino acids: CATSRELAGAGSYNEQFF. The DNA of the CDR3 is TGTGCCACCAGCAGAGAACTAGCGGGAGCGGGGTCCTACAATGAGCAGTTCTTC. The full variable domain, its missing parts supplied by reference TRBV15 and TRBJ2-1, is DAMVIQNPRYQVTQFGKPVTLSCSQTLNHNVMYWYQQKSSQAPKLLFHYYDKDFNNEADTPDNFQSRRPNTSFCFLDIRSPGLGDTAMYLCATSRELAGAGSYNEQFFGPGTRLTVL.

This clone was detected a few times. V gene TRBV30 combines with J gene TRBJ2-1; TRBD1 matches at 7 bases. J gave up 7 bases and V 5 bases, and 11 bases lay outside the gene matches. The CDR3 spans 14 residues. The germline gives CDR1 GTSNPN, CDR2 SVGIG (reference sequence). The CDR3, as DNA: TGTGCCTGGGACCCCGGGACAGTGTCGAATGAGCAGTTCTTC. Its translation is CAWDPGTVSNEQFF. The full variable domain, completed using reference TRBV30 and TRBJ2-1, is SQTIHQWPATLVQPVGSPLSLECTVEGTSNPNLYWYRQAAGRGLQLLFYSVGIGQISSEVPQNLSASRPQDRQFILSSKKLLLSDSGFYLCAWDPGTVSNEQFFGPGTRLTVL.

This clone has more than one count but fewer than ten. The chain recombines TRBV18 with TRBJ1-5; TRBD1 matches 8 bases. With 6 bases clipped from V and 6 bases from J, the junction kept 7 bases outside the gene matches. The CDR3 is 14 amino acids. Germline V gene sequence: CDR1 KGHSH, CDR2 LQKENI. The CDR3 nucleotides read TGTGCCAGCTCTCAAGGACAGGGAAGTCAGCCCCAGCATTTT. It translates to CASSQGQGSQPQHF.

This clone was picked up a small number of times. In nucleotides, the CDR3 is TGTGCCAGCAGTGTTGCAGGGGTCGGGGCCAACGTCCTGACTTTC. Its translation is CASSVAGVGANVLTF. The gene calls are TRBV25-1 and TRBJ2-6; D is possibly TRBD1 (6 bases). In germline, CDR1 is MGHDK, CDR2 SYGVNS. Trimming removed 4 bases from V and 4 bases from J, with 11 bases in between. The CDR3 runs 15 residues.

The chain combines TRBV7-3 with TRBJ2-1; D call uncertain. V gave up 5 bases and J gave up 0 bases, with 8 bases separating them. The CDR3 has 14 residues. Germline loops: CDR1 SGHTA, CDR2 FQGTGA. The CDR3 sequence is CASSPQNSYNEQFF. CDR3 sequence (DNA): TGTGCCAGCAGCCCCCAGAACTCCTACAATGAGCAGTTCTTC. The complete variable domain, with remaining parts taken from reference TRBV7-3 and TRBJ2-1, reads GAGVSQTPSNKVTEKGKYVELRCDPISGHTALYWYRQSLGQGPEFLIYFQGTGAADDSGLPNDRFFAVRPEGSVSTLKIQRTERGDSAVYLCASSPQNSYNEQFFGPGTRLTVL.

This clone has more than one count but fewer than ten. V is TRBV5-1 and J is TRBJ2-7; the match to TRBD2 covers 11 bases. The V gene end was trimmed by 0 bases and the J gene end by 6 bases; junction bases not matched to a gene: 5. The CDR3 is 15 amino acids. Germline V gene sequence: CDR1 SGHRS, CDR2 YFSETQ. As DNA, the CDR3 is TGCGCCAGCAGCTTGGTAGCGGGAGGGCCCGGCGAGCAGTACTTC. The encoded protein is CASSLVAGGPGEQYF.

This rearrangement joins TRBV5-6 to TRBJ2-5; TRBD1 agrees at 7 bases. The V gene's germline CDR1 is SGHDT and CDR2 YYEEEE. The length of the CDR3 is 14 residues. Germline trimming cut 3 bases from V and 3 bases from J; bases unmatched to any gene: 5. The CDR3 protein is CASSSRQGKETQYF. The CDR3 coding sequence is TGTGCCAGCAGCTCCAGACAGGGAAAAGAGACCCAGTACTTC.

This clone was seen only once. The chain combines TRBV25-1 with TRBJ2-3; 9 bases line up with TRBD2. The germline V gene encodes CDR1 MGHDK and CDR2 SYGVNS. The CDR3 has 15 residues. J gave up 3 bases and V 2 bases, and 3 bases lay outside the gene matches. In DNA form, the CDR3 reads TGTGCCAGCAGTGAACGTCTAGCGGGGACAGATACGCAGTATTTT. It translates to CASSERLAGTDTQYF.

This clone was seen a few times. The V and J genes are TRBV2 and TRBJ2-6; D is perhaps TRBD1 (5 bases). Germline V gives CDR1 SNHLY, CDR2 FYNNEI. This CDR3 spans 15 amino acids. The V gene lost 10 bases and the J gene lost 0 bases, with 13 bases spanning the gap. CDR3 amino acids: CAKGQASSGANVLTF. The CDR3 DNA is TGTGCCAAGGGGCAGGCCTCCTCTGGGGCCAACGTCCTGACTTTC. Using reference TRBV2 and TRBJ2-6 for the parts outside the CDR3, the full variable domain is EPEVTQTPSHQVTQMGQEVILRCVPISNHLYFYWYRQILGQKVEFLVSFYNNEISEKSEIFDDQFSVERPDGSNFTLKIRSTKLEDSAMYFCAKGQASSGANVLTFGAGSRLTVL.

V gene TRBV28 combines with J gene TRBJ2-7; 8 bases fit TRBD1. Germline V lookup: CDR1 MDHEN, CDR2 SYDVKM. The length of the CDR3 is 15 residues. With V trimmed by 7 bases and J by 1 base, 9 bases remained unmatched. The chain's CDR3 is CASNFQGARSYEQYF. The CDR3 coding sequence is TGTGCCAGCAACTTTCAGGGGGCACGGTCCTACGAGCAGTACTTC.

This clone came up a few times. V and J are TRBV19 and TRBJ2-3; the match to TRBD2 covers 12 bases. Germline CDR1 is LNHDA and CDR2 is SQIVND (reference sequence). This CDR3 is 15 amino acids long. Trimming removed 4 bases from V and 5 bases from J; junction bases left unmatched: 4. The CDR3 region is CASSTSGRARDTQYF. CDR3 DNA sequence: TGTGCCAGTAGTACTAGCGGGAGGGCCAGAGATACGCAGTATTTT. Filled out from reference TRBV19 and TRBJ2-3, the complete variable domain reads DGGITQSPKYLFRKEGQNVTLSCEQNLNHDAMYWYRQDPGQGLRLIYYSQIVNDFQKGDIAEGYSVSREKKESFPLTVTSAQKNPTAFYLCASSTSGRARDTQYFGPGTRLTVL.